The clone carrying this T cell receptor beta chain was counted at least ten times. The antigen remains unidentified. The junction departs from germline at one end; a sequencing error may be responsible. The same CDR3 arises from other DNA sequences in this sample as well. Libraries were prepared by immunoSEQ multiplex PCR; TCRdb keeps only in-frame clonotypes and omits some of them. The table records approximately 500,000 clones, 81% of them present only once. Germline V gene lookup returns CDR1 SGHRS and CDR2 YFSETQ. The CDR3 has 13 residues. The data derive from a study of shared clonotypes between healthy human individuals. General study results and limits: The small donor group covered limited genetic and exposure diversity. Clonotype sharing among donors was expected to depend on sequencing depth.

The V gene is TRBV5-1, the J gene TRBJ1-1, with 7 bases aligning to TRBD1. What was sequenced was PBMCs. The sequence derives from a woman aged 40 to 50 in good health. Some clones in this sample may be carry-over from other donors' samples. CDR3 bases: TGCGCCAGCAGCGTACAGGGGAACGCTGAAGCTTTCTTT. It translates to CASSVQGNAEAFF. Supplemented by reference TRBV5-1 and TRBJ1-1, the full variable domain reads KAGVTQTPRYLIKTRGQQVTLSCSPISGHRSVSWYQQTPGQGLQFLFEYFSETQRNKGNFPGRFSGRQFSNSRSEMNVSTLELGDSALYLCASSVQGNAEAFFGQGTRLTVV.